This T cell receptor beta chain was captured by sequencing in a study of shared clonotypes between healthy human individuals (dated by TCRdb to 2020 to 2021). Notes on the research overall: A couple of women and three men aged 18 to 49 years were included in the cohort. To increase sequencing depth and limit assay-specific biases, TCR repertoire library preparation and sequencing were carried out by different laboratories using diverse techniques. Per donor, leukapheresis produced somewhere between about 0.8 and 9 billion PBMCs. The study deeply sequenced blood TCR repertoires of roughly five healthy adults to estimate repertoire size and the extent of clonotype sharing between individuals. For each donor, CD4 naive and CD4 memory were each run on three plates, CD8 naive on two plates, and CD8 memory on one plate. Study-wide conclusions, independent of this receptor: Based on pairwise subsampling, the degree of clonotype sharing among donors was expected to be affected by sequencing depth. The small number of donors limited the genetic and exposure-history diversity represented. When a handful of donors were compared, the shared fraction of clonotypes was around 5.1% for naive CD4, 3.5% to 4% for naive CD8, about 2.5% for memory CD4, and roughly 0.4% for memory CD8. Sampling was limited to blood, and TCR repertoires in tissue likely differ from TCR repertoires in blood. Naive subsets generally had larger estimated clonotype richness than memory subsets. Higher generation probabilities were observed for clonotypes shared by all four sorted-subset donors than for non-shared clonotypes. Rarefaction of sorted-subset datasets indicated incomplete sequencing despite the large sequencing depth.

Donors were healthy HIV-negative adults with no recently reported acute infections or vaccinations. All donors were Caucasian adults living in Nashville, Tennessee, USA. Magnetic negative selection was used to enrich CD4+ T cells, after which naive cells were positively selected on CD45RA and the negative fraction became the memory subset. After blood collection by leukapheresis, PBMCs were isolated using Ficoll-Histopaque density gradient centrifugation and then cryopreserved in the vapor phase of liquid nitrogen. Analytical flow cytometry was used to check the purity and quantity of every magnetically sorted T cell population. Each sorted fraction had its genomic DNA isolated and then quantified by UV absorbance on a Nanodrop 2000c. Worth noting for this clone: Its antigen is still unknown. Base qualities are not recorded, but no much larger clone differs from it by a single base. The sample carries other DNA sequences with the same CDR3.

Using the deep immunoSEQ assay, TCR CDR3 regions were amplified from genomic DNA by multiplex PCR. Extracted genomic DNA from each cell subset was spread evenly across all wells of several immunoSEQ 96-well plates, with each plate serving as a replicate. Each replicate PCR for sorted subsets received 150 to 250 ng genomic DNA, equal to roughly 33,000 T cell genomes. Purified libraries were quantified with a Qubit 3.0 fluorometer, sized on a Bioanalyzer 2100, and re-quantified with the KAPA Library Quantification kit. Every immunoSEQ 96-well plate was sequenced on a separate single-read 150-cycle Illumina NextSeq 550 flow cell. In the source study's methods: Because the immunoSEQ output held only junctional sequences and lacked quality scores, the filtering could not match the filtering applied to full-length reads. To assign V/J genes and CDR3, sequences were annotated against IMGT germline references using PyIR, a Python wrapper for IgBLAST v1.9. Reads with weak V/J assignments (E-value above 1e-6), missing CDR3, stop codons, out-of-frame junctions, or ambiguous translated residues were removed. V3J clonotypes were defined by identical inferred V gene, J gene, and CDR3 amino acid sequence. The percentage overlap between two repertoires was calculated by dividing the number of shared unique clonotypes by the size of the smaller repertoire. Richness of each repertoire was evaluated using RTK rarefaction, the Chao1 estimator, and Recon v2.1 estimates of unobserved clonotypes. Generation probabilities were computed with OLGA for all TCRbeta clonotypes obtained by the gDNA method from a handful of donors. Drawn from immuneACCESS, this table holds only the in-frame rearrangements with V and J called that TCRdb kept. Clones are partly lost; checked studies trace under half to an unresolved V gene and leave the rest unexplained. From that table come the V and J calls and clone size; the DNA was used to work out D and trimming. This sample is represented by over 2 million clones; 95% of them were singletons. The ten largest clones capture more than 0.1% of the sample.

Sequences SGHNT (CDR1) and YYREEE (CDR2) are obtained from the germline V gene (reference sequence). The germline V end is reduced by 0 bases and the J end by 6 bases; junction bases left unmatched: 0. Spanning cysteine to phenylalanine, the CDR3 consists of 14 amino acids. Only the CDR3 region is kept as DNA, spanning 42 bases read in frame from base 1. The clonotype comes from a man between 18 and 29 years old in good health. Sequencing was performed on naive CD4+ T cells sorted from blood. The sample's cell subset or site label, decoded: CD45RA+ positively selected. In this chain, TRBV5-4 is recombined with TRBJ1-6, and TRBD1 aligns with 7 junction nucleotides. The DNA reads TGTGCCAGCAGCTTGGGACAGGGTAATTCACCCCTCCACTTT. The translation is CASSLGQGNSPLHF.